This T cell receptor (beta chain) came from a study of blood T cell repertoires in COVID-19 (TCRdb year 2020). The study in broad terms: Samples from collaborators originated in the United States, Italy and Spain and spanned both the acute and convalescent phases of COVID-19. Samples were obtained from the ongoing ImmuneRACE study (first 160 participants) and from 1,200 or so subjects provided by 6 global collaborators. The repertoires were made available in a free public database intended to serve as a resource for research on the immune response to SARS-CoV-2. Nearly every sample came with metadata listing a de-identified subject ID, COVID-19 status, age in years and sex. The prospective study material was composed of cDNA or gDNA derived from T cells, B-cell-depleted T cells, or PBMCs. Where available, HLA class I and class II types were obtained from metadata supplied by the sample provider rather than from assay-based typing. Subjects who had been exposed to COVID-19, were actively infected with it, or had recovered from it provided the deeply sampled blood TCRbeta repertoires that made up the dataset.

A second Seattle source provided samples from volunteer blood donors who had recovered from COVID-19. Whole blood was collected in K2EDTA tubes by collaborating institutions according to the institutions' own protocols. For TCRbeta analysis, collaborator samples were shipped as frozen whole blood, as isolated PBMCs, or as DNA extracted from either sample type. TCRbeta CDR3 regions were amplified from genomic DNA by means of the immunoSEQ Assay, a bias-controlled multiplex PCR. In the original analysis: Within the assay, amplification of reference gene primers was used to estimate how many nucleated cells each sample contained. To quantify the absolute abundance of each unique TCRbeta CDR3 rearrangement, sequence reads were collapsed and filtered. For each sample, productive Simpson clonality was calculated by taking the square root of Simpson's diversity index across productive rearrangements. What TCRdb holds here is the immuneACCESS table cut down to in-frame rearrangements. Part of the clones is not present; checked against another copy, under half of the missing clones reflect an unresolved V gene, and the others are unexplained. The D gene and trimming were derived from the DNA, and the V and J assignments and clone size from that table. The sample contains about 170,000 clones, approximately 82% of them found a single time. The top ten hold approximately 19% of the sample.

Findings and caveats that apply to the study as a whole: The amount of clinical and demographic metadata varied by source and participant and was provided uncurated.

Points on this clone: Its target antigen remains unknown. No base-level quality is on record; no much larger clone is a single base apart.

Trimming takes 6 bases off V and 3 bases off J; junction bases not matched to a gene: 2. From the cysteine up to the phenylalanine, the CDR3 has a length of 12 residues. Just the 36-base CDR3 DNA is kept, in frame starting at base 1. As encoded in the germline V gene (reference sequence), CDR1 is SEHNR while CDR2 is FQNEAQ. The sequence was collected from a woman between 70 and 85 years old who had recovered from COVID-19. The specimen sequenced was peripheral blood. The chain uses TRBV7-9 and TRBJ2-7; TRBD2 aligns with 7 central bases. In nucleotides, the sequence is TGTGCCAGCAGGGGGGAGGGCTACGAGCAGTACTTC. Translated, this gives CASRGEGYEQYF.